A selection of T cell receptor beta chains follows, all from one sample in a study of PD-1 blockade in classical Hodgkin lymphoma. Generated by immunoSEQ multiplex PCR, the TCRdb table keeps only in-frame clones and is missing some. The sample includes 45,000 to 55,000 clones, 81% seen only once; the top ten take about 16%. This specimen consisted of peripheral blood mononuclear cells (PBMCs), obtained at baseline. These receptor sequences come from a human donor with classical Hodgkin lymphoma. Both conserved end residues are part of each CDR3. Each record gives: clone size, J gene, CDR3 length, D gene, V gene, CDR3 DNA, CDR3 protein. D genes are given only for firm matches. Some rows have no size entry. The others give once, few or many, or a class for an expanded clone.

- | TRBJ2-1 | 14 | TRBD1 | TRBV10-1 | TGCGCCAGCAGTCCTCAGGGGGCAGGCAATGAGCAGTTCTTC | CASSPQGAGNEQFF
- | TRBJ2-2 | 15 | - | TRBV19 | TGTGCCAGTTGGTTCGGCAGCGCGAACACCGGGGAGCTGTTTTTT | CASWFGSANTGELFF
- | TRBJ2-1 | 14 | - | TRBV7-9 | TGTGCCAGCAGCCCGGGACCAGTGTACAATGAGCAGTTCTTC | CASSPGPVYNEQFF
- | TRBJ1-2 | 13 | - | TRBV18 | TGTGCCAGCTCACGGACGGAAGCCTATGGCTACACCTTC | CASSRTEAYGYTF
- | TRBJ2-7 | 14 | - | TRBV5-1 | TGCGCCAGCAGTTTTGGGGTATCCTCCTACGAGCAGTACTTC | CASSFGVSSYEQYF
- | TRBJ1-2 | 16 | - | TRBV7-8 | TGTGCCAGCAGCGCCCGACCTGCTGACAGTTCCTATGGCTACACCTTC | CASSARPADSSYGYTF
few | TRBJ2-1 | 13 | - | TRBV7-2 | TGTGCCAGCAGCTTAGCTCGGGGCGATGAGCAGTTCTTC | CASSLARGDEQFF
- | TRBJ1-2 | 13 | - | TRBV19 | TGTGCCAGTAGTATCCCAGGACGGCCGAAGGACACCTTC | CASSIPGRPKDTF
- | TRBJ1-1 | 14 | - | TRBV19 | TGTGCCAGTAGTATAGTCGGGGCGAGCACTGAAGCTTTCTTT | CASSIVGASTEAFF
- | TRBJ2-1 | 15 | TRBD2 | TRBV7-7 | TGTGCTAGCAGCCCTAGCGGGAGGGCCGGGGATGAGCAGTTCTTC | CASSPSGRAGDEQFF
- | TRBJ2-6 | 13 | - | TRBV5-1 | TGCGCCAGCAGTAGTCCTGGGGCCAACGTCCTGACTTTC | CASSSPGANVLTF
- | TRBJ2-3 | 14 | - | TRBV7-9 | TGTGCCAGCAGCTTAAGACTGTACACAGATACGCAGTATTTT | CASSLRLYTDTQYF
- | TRBJ2-1 | 13 | - | TRBV11-2 | TGTGCCAGCAGCTTAGGCCACTCCAATGAGCAGTTCTTC | CASSLGHSNEQFF
- | TRBJ1-1 | 15 | - | TRBV6-6 | TGTGCCAGCAGTTACTCCCGGGATCAGTTCACTGAAGCTTTCTTT | CASSYSRDQFTEAFF
- | TRBJ1-1 | 14 | - | TRBV18 | TGTGCCAGCTCACCAACCAGGGAGAACACTGAAGCTTTCTTT | CASSPTRENTEAFF
- | TRBJ2-3 | 16 | - | TRBV5-6 | TGTGCCAGCAGCTCCAGATGGGCTAGCGGCACAGATACGCAGTATTTT | CASSSRWASGTDTQYF
- | TRBJ1-5 | 15 | TRBD1 | TRBV6-5 | TGTGCCAGCAGTTACAGTCGGACAGGGGATCAGCCCCAGCATTTT | CASSYSRTGDQPQHF
- | TRBJ2-1 | 16 | - | TRBV27 | TGTGCCAGCAGTTTGGGCGGTGGCGGGTCCTACAATGAGCAGTTCTTC | CASSLGGGGSYNEQFF
- | TRBJ1-2 | 15 | TRBD1 | TRBV7-2 | TGTGCCAACGCGGGACAGCCAACGAGTAACTATGGCTACACCTTC | CANAGQPTSNYGYTF
- | TRBJ1-5 | 16 | - | TRBV7-6 | TGTGCCAGCAGCCCCGCCCCAGGGGAGAGGAATCAGCCCCAGCATTTT | CASSPAPGERNQPQHF
- | TRBJ1-5 | 16 | TRBD1 | TRBV30 | TGTGCCTGGAGTTTTGGGACAGGGCTGGGGAATCAGCCCCAGCATTTT | CAWSFGTGLGNQPQHF
- | TRBJ2-3 | 14 | - | TRBV5-1 | TGCGCCAGCAGCTTGGACAGAAGCACAGATACGCAGTATTTT | CASSLDRSTDTQYF
- | TRBJ1-1 | 13 | - | TRBV18 | TGTGCCAGCACTCGACAGCAGAACACTGAAGCTTTCTTT | CASTRQQNTEAFF
- | TRBJ2-6 | 15 | - | TRBV5-1 | TGCGCCAGCAGCTTGGCCGTCGCTGGGGCCAACGTCCTGACTTTC | CASSLAVAGANVLTF
- | TRBJ1-3 | 15 | - | TRBV28 | TGTGCCAGCAGTTCCCCGGGGACCTGGGTAAACACCATATATTTT | CASSSPGTWVNTIYF
- | TRBJ1-1 | 14 | - | TRBV5-1 | TGCGCCAGCAGCCGAGATCAGGGTGGCGCTGAAGCTTTCTTT | CASSRDQGGAEAFF
- | TRBJ2-5 | 18 | TRBD2 | TRBV7-8 | TGTGCCAGCACCCCACCACTCAGACTAGCGGGAAGACAAGAGACCCAGTACTTC | CASTPPLRLAGRQETQYF
- | TRBJ1-5 | 12 | - | TRBV19 | TGTGCCAGGGCATCCGGGGATCAGCCCCAGCATTTT | CARASGDQPQHF
- | TRBJ1-5 | 15 | - | TRBV6-5 | TGTGCCAGCAGCGGGACTTACTATAGCAATCAGCCCCAGCATTTT | CASSGTYYSNQPQHF
- | TRBJ1-2 | 12 | - | TRBV29-1 | TGCAGCGTGGGGGGGACTAACTATGGCTACACCTTC | CSVGGTNYGYTF
- | TRBJ1-1 | 14 | TRBD1 | TRBV5-6 | TGTGCCAGCAGCGCCACAGGGGGCCCCACTGAAGCTTTCTTT | CASSATGGPTEAFF
- | TRBJ2-7 | 16 | - | TRBV4-3 | TGCGCCAGCAGCCAAGATAGGCGCGGGGGCACCTACGAGCAGTACTTC | CASSQDRRGGTYEQYF
- | TRBJ2-5 | 12 | TRBD2 | TRBV10-3 | TGTGCCACCGCCCCGGGGGGAGAGACCCAGTACTTC | CATAPGGETQYF
- | TRBJ2-1 | 14 | TRBD1 | TRBV27 | TGTGCCAGCAAAGAAGGACAGGGAATGGGCGAGCAGTTCTTC | CASKEGQGMGEQFF
- | TRBJ2-3 | 13 | - | TRBV7-9 | TGTGCCAGCAGCTTTCTAGACGGAGGTACGCAGTATTTT | CASSFLDGGTQYF
- | TRBJ2-3 | 13 | - | TRBV7-9 | TGTGCCAGCAGCTTAGTAGCTGTCGATACGCAGTATTTT | CASSLVAVDTQYF
- | TRBJ2-1 | 13 | - | TRBV9 | TGTGCCAGCAGCGCCTCAGGGGCGCCTGAGCAGTTCTTC | CASSASGAPEQFF
- | TRBJ1-4 | 15 | TRBD1 | TRBV19 | TGTGCCAGTAGGAAGGGAGGGACAGGTAATGAAAAACTGTTTTTT | CASRKGGTGNEKLFF
- | TRBJ1-2 | 18 | - | TRBV6-1 | TGTGCCAGCAGTGCAAGCGGAGGGGGAGGCCTCCCTAACTATGGCTACACCTTC | CASSASGGGGLPNYGYTF
- | TRBJ1-4 | 13 | - | TRBV6-1 | TGTGCCAGCAACAGGGAGGTTTCTGAAAAACTGTTTTTT | CASNREVSEKLFF
- | TRBJ2-2 | 14 | - | TRBV4-3 | TGCGCCAGCGGGTTGGGGTTGAACACCGGGGAGCTGTTTTTT | CASGLGLNTGELFF
- | TRBJ1-1 | 12 | - | TRBV6-5 | TGTGCCAGCACGGGGGGGGGATCTGAAGCTTTCTTT | CASTGGGSEAFF
- | TRBJ2-1 | 19 | TRBD2 | TRBV15 | TGTGCCACCAGCAGCCCCCGAACTAGCGGGTCACCCAAGGGCAATGAGCAGTTCTTC | CATSSPRTSGSPKGNEQFF
- | TRBJ1-4 | 15 | - | TRBV29-1 | TGCAGCGTTGCCCACGGCGCCGGGGGCTTAAGTAAACTGTTTTTT | CSVAHGAGGLSKLFF
- | TRBJ2-5 | 14 | TRBD1 | TRBV6-5 | TGTGCTTCAAGACAGGGCTTATACCAAGAGACCCAGTACTTC | CASRQGLYQETQYF
- | TRBJ1-5 | 14 | TRBD1 | TRBV19 | TGTGCCAGTAGCCTAGGACAGGGGGCGAAGGCCCAGCATTTT | CASSLGQGAKAQHF
- | TRBJ2-3 | 19 | - | TRBV7-2 | TGTGCCAGCAGCTCCAGCTGGACCCGACCGGGAGAATCTGGAGATACGCAGTATTTT | CASSSSWTRPGESGDTQYF
- | TRBJ2-7 | 15 | - | TRBV10-3 | TGTGCCATCAGTGAGAGCCAGGTCCTGGGCTACGAGCAGTACTTC | CAISESQVLGYEQYF
- | TRBJ2-4 | 15 | TRBD2 | TRBV4-3 | TGCGCCAGCAGCCAAATGACCGGGGGGGAAAACATTCAGTACTTC | CASSQMTGGENIQYF
- | TRBJ2-7 | 15 | - | TRBV7-9 | TGTGCCAGCAGCTTAGGAGTGGGGACTTCGGGCGAGCAGTACTTC | CASSLGVGTSGEQYF
few | TRBJ2-2 | 17 | - | TRBV11-3 | TGTGCCAGCAGCTTAGCGGCGGCCCTGGGGAGGACCGGGGAGCTGTTTTTT | CASSLAAALGRTGELFF
- | TRBJ2-3 | 14 | - | TRBV6-5 | TGTGCCAGCAGCCCCCAGCGACGGGTAGATACGCAGTATTTT | CASSPQRRVDTQYF
once | TRBJ2-1 | 16 | TRBD2 | TRBV4-1 | TGCGCCAGCAGCCAAGAATGGGCGGGAGGGGGCAATGAGCAGTTCTTC | CASSQEWAGGGNEQFF
- | TRBJ1-5 | 15 | - | TRBV7-2 | TGTGCCAGCAGCTTGTCGACAGTTAGCAATCAGCCCCAGCATTTT | CASSLSTVSNQPQHF
- | TRBJ1-2 | 11 | - | TRBV7-2 | TGTGCCAGCAGCCAGTTTAGTGGCTACACCTTC | CASSQFSGYTF
- | TRBJ2-1 | 15 | - | TRBV5-6 | TGTGCCAGCACCCTTGTACCCTTGTCTTACAATGAGCAGTTCTTC | CASTLVPLSYNEQFF
few | TRBJ2-4 | 13 | - | TRBV15 | TGTGCCACCAGCGCAGAGGCCAAAAACATTCAGTACTTC | CATSAEAKNIQYF
- | TRBJ2-1 | 15 | TRBD2 | TRBV7-9 | TGTGCCAGCAGCCCCCTCGGGAGGGCCTCAAATGAGCAGTTCTTC | CASSPLGRASNEQFF
- | TRBJ2-1 | 13 | - | TRBV19 | TGTGCCAGTAACGAGGGGAGATACAATGAGCAGTTCTTC | CASNEGRYNEQFF
- | TRBJ1-5 | 14 | TRBD1 | TRBV19 | TGTGCCAGTAGTACAGGGACAGAAAGTCAGCCCCAGCATTTT | CASSTGTESQPQHF